This entry describes one T cell receptor beta chain. This specimen comes from a study of T-cell reconstitution after alpha-beta-depleted transplantation in children. J was trimmed by 5 bases and V by 4 bases; bases with no gene match: 7. The V gene's germline CDR1 is SGHRS and CDR2 YFSETQ. CDR3 length equals 14 residues. Preparation of the TCRbeta library used unique molecular identifiers. Using its own MiXCR run on the PCR reads, TCRdb lists one record per CDR3 protein. Here the sample spans 230,000 or so distinct CDR3 sequences, approximately 9.7% being singletons. The TCR comes from a human donor who donated a stem cell graft to a child with SCID. This chain links TRBV5-1 with TRBJ2-3, with 7 bases that match TRBD1. The specimen was PBMCs from the stem cell graft donor, collected from the stem cell graft. The CDR3 sequence is CASSPTGDGDTQYF. CDR3 nucleotides: TGCGCCAGCAGCCCTACAGGGGATGGAGATACGCAGTATTTT. The complete variable domain, with remaining parts taken from reference TRBV5-1 and TRBJ2-3, reads KAGVTQTPRYLIKTRGQQVTLSCSPISGHRSVSWYQQTPGQGLQFLFEYFSETQRNKGNFPGRFSGRQFSNSRSEMNVSTLELGDSALYLCASSPTGDGDTQYFGPGTRLTVL.